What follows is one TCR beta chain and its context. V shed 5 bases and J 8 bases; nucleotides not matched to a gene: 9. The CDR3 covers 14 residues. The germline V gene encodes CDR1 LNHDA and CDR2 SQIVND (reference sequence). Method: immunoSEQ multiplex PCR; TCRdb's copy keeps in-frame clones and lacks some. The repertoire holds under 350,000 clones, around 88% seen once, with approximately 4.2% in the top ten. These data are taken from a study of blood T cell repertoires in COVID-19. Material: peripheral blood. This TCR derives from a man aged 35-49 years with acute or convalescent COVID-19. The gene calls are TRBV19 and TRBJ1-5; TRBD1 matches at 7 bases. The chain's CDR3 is CASSSDQGGKPQHF. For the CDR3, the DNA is TGTGCCAGTAGTTCAGACCAGGGGGGAAAGCCCCAGCATTTT.